These 20 T cell receptor beta chains were sequenced from one sample in a study of blood T cell repertoires in COVID-19. Sequencing was performed with immunoSEQ multiplex PCR; in TCRdb, only in-frame clones are kept and a portion is missing. The table records roughly 570,000 clones, about 89% of them present only once. The sequencing sample was made of peripheral blood. The receptor set was obtained from a woman in her forties or fifties with COVID-19, enrolled during active disease.

This clone has just one count. This sequence joins TRBV30 and TRBJ2-7, with 7 nucleotides matching TRBD1. The V and J ends lost 3 bases and 5 bases, in that order; junction bases with no gene match: 4. The CDR3 covers 12 residues. Germline CDR1 is GTSNPN and CDR2 is SVGIG (reference sequence). CDR3 bases: TGTGCCTGGAGCCTCCAGGGGGACGAGCAGTACTTC. Translating gives CAWSLQGDEQYF.

The chain couples TRBV4-1 to TRBJ2-5; 11 nucleotides align to TRBD2. CDR1 is MGHRA and CDR2 is YSYEKL in the germline V gene. The CDR3 extends over 17 amino acids. The junction had 7 bases not matched to a gene; V was cut back by 1 base and J by 3 bases. CDR3 sequence: CASSQGGTLAGEETQYF. CDR3 nucleotides: TGCGCCAGCAGCCAAGGGGGAACACTAGCGGGGGAAGAGACCCAGTACTTC.

This chain joins TRBV4-1 and TRBJ2-2; a possible D gene is TRBD1 (5 bases). Per the germline V gene, CDR1 is MGHRA and CDR2 is YSYEKL. The CDR3 totals 20 residues. V was pared by 2 bases and J by 4 bases, with 26 bases between. CDR3 in amino acids: CASSQRPQVRLVGATGELFF. DNA of the CDR3: TGCGCCAGCAGCCAAAGGCCTCAGGTTCGTCTAGTAGGGGCCACCGGGGAGCTGTTTTTT.

The chain combines TRBV5-1 with TRBJ1-1; TRBD1 agrees at 10 bases. The CDR3 runs to 16 residues. V was pared by 0 bases and J by 1 base, with 3 bases of the junction left unmatched. The germline V gene has CDR1 SGHRS and CDR2 YFSETQ. CDR3 DNA: TGCGCCAGCAGCTTGGGACAGGGGGCGCGGAACACTGAAGCTTTCTTT. Translation gives CASSLGQGARNTEAFF.

The rearrangement joins TRBV3-1 (or the pseudogene TRBV3-2) to TRBJ1-2, with D possibly being TRBD1 (6 bases). There are 15 residues in the CDR3. Deletions cut 1 base from V and 1 base from J, with 10 bases between. In germline, CDR1 is LGHDT, CDR2 YNNKEL (reference sequence). CDR3 loop: CASSQGTQGNYGYTF. The CDR3 region has the DNA TGTGCCAGCAGCCAAGGGACACAGGGTAACTATGGCTACACCTTC.

The chain uses TRBV7-3 and TRBJ2-3; D unresolved. Trimming stripped 3 bases from V and 2 bases from J, with 6 bases between. This CDR3 is 13 amino acids long. Germline values: CDR1 SGHTA, CDR2 FQGTGA. The CDR3 here is CASSFSPTDTQYF. The CDR3 region has the DNA TGTGCCAGCAGCTTTAGCCCCACAGATACGCAGTATTTT.

V is TRBV7-2 and J is TRBJ2-1, with 12 bases fitting TRBD2. This CDR3 spans 15 amino acids. J was trimmed by 8 bases and V by 3 bases; bases with no gene match: 5. From germline, CDR1 is SGHTA and CDR2 FQGNSA. CDR3 in amino acids: CASSFSSGGADEQFF. CDR3 DNA: TGTGCCAGCAGCTTCTCTAGCGGGGGGGCCGATGAGCAGTTCTTC.

This sequence joins TRBV3-1 (or the pseudogene TRBV3-2) and TRBJ1-4; D not certain. Trimming pared 0 bases from V and 0 bases from J, leaving 8 bases between. The CDR3 loop spans 16 amino acids. Per the germline V gene, CDR1 is LGHDT and CDR2 is YNNKEL (reference sequence). CDR3 coding DNA: TGTGCCAGCAGCCAAGATCTACAGCCAACTAATGAAAAACTGTTTTTT. Encoded protein: CASSQDLQPTNEKLFF.

The V call is TRBV3-1 (or the pseudogene TRBV3-2), the J call TRBJ2-5, with a possible D match to TRBD2 (6 bases). The CDR3 sequence is 15 residues long. V shed 4 bases and J shed 5 bases, with 17 bases lying between them. Per germline, CDR1 LGHDT and CDR2 YNNKEL (reference sequence). CDR3 protein: CASSPPGTLGETQYF. DNA for the CDR3: TGTGCCAGCAGCCCCCCCGGGACTCTAGGGGAGACCCAGTACTTC.

CDR3 region: CASSVEQYNSPLHF. The CDR3 DNA reads TGTGCCAGCAGCGTAGAACAGTATAATTCACCCCTCCACTTT. The J gene is TRBJ1-6, the V gene TRBV9; D uncertain. CDR3 length: 14 amino acids. Trimming stripped 0 bases from V and 4 bases from J, with 5 bases between. The germline V gene has CDR1 SGDLS and CDR2 YYNGEE.

This rearrangement joins TRBV24-1 to TRBJ1-1; D gene unclear. This CDR3 has 13 amino acids. Germline CDR1 and CDR2: KGHDR and SFDVKD. V was cut by 2 bases and J by 8 bases, with 11 bases left in between. This CDR3 reads CATSDYLSGEAFF. Written as DNA, the CDR3 is TGTGCCACCAGTGATTACCTATCGGGAGAAGCTTTCTTT.

This sequence joins TRBV7-9 and TRBJ1-1; 9 positions agree with TRBD1. The trim removed 5 bases at V and 3 bases at J, leaving 16 bases unmatched. Germline V gene sequence: CDR1 SEHNR, CDR2 FQNEAQ (reference sequence). The CDR3 has 18 amino acids. CDR3 sequence (DNA): TGTGCCAGCAGCGGAGCCCAGCCGGGACAGGGTGCGTACACTGAAGCTTTCTTT. The encoded protein is CASSGAQPGQGAYTEAFF. Full variable domain (remainder filled in from reference TRBV7-9 and TRBJ1-1): DTGVSQNPRHKITKRGQNVTFRCDPISEHNRLYWYRQTLGQGPEFLTYFQNEAQLEKSRLLSDRFSAERPKGSFSTLEIQRTEQGDSAMYLCASSGAQPGQGAYTEAFFGQGTRLTVV.

The rearrangement uses TRBV5-6 and TRBJ2-4, with 12 bases matching TRBD2. The J segment lost 0 bases and the V segment lost 3 bases, leaving 1 base of the junction unmatched. Germline lookup yields CDR1 SGHDT and CDR2 YYEEEE. The CDR3 is 16 amino acids. The CDR3 nucleotides are TGTGCCAGCAGCTGGACTAGCGGGGTAGCCAAAAACATTCAGTACTTC. It is translated as CASSWTSGVAKNIQYF.

This chain joins TRBV7-3 and TRBJ1-3; D remains ambiguous. The germline V gene has CDR1 SGHTA and CDR2 FQGTGA. The CDR3 is made up of 14 amino acids. V lost 1 base and J 0 bases, leaving 4 bases between the germline ends. The CDR3 nucleotides are TGTGCCAGCAGCTTAAGAGGCTCTGGAAACACCATATATTTT. This translates into CASSLRGSGNTIYF.

This clone was observed a single time. The same CDR3 can be traced to other DNA sequences in this sample. The chain links TRBV7-9 to TRBJ2-2; unclear D gene. Germline values: CDR1 SEHNR, CDR2 FQNEAQ (reference sequence). V was cut by 2 bases and J by 4 bases, with 5 bases left in between. This CDR3 is built from 13 residues. The CDR3 DNA reads as TGTGCCAGCAGCTTAACGGGCACCGGGGAGCTGTTTTTT. It yields the protein CASSLTGTGELFF.

The gene calls are TRBV28 and TRBJ2-3, with TRBD2 matching 15 bases. Unmatched junction bases numbered 13, after V lost 7 bases and J lost 5 bases. CDR3 length equals 18 residues. The germline gives CDR1 MDHEN, CDR2 SYDVKM. CDR3 nucleotides: TGTGCCAGCACCGTGACCTTTGGGACTAGCGGGGGGATAGATACGCAGTATTTT. Its protein product is CASTVTFGTSGGIDTQYF. The variable domain in full, with the rest retrieved from reference TRBV28 and TRBJ2-3, is DVKVTQSSRYLVKRTGEKVFLECVQDMDHENMFWYRQDPGLGLRLIYFSYDVKMKEKGDIPEGYSVSREKKERFSLILESASTNQTSMYLCASTVTFGTSGGIDTQYFGPGTRLTVL.

The V call is TRBV6-5, the J call TRBJ1-1, with D tentatively TRBD1 (6 bases). The CDR3 contains 11 residues. The V end lost 2 bases, the J end lost 8 bases, and 6 bases lay between the germline ends. Germline values: CDR1 MNHEY, CDR2 SVGAGI. The CDR3 DNA follows: TGTGCCAGCAGTTACGGGACAGAAGCTTTCTTT. Its translation is CASSYGTEAFF.

A note on this clone: This sample includes further DNA sequences coding for the same CDR3. This chain links TRBV18 with TRBJ2-7, with a possible D match to TRBD2 (5 bases). The CDR3 extends over 14 amino acids. Trimming left V 3 bases short and J 1 base short, with 10 bases between. Germline V gives CDR1 KGHSH, CDR2 LQKENI. Written as DNA, the CDR3 is TGTGCCAGCTCACCCGACCGGGATTCCTACGAGCAGTACTTC. Its translation is CASSPDRDSYEQYF.

The chain has TRBV2 and TRBJ1-2; a possible D gene is TRBD1 (5 bases). The V and J ends lost 4 bases and 7 bases respectively, with 13 bases between them. CDR1 is SNHLY and CDR2 is FYNNEI in the germline V gene. The CDR3 consists of 13 residues. CDR3 nucleotides: TGTGCCAGCAGTGTGTCCAGGGAAGCTGGCTACACCTTC. This codes for CASSVSREAGYTF.

J is TRBJ1-3 and V is TRBV30; D not certain. V was cut by 2 bases and J by 3 bases, with 14 bases left in between. This CDR3 spans 15 amino acids. Germline loops: CDR1 GTSNPN, CDR2 SVGIG (reference sequence). The chain's CDR3 is CAWSLHLRDGNTIYF. The DNA of the CDR3 is TGTGCCTGGAGTTTGCATCTCCGAGATGGAAACACCATATATTTT.